Sequencing of this T cell receptor (beta chain) was carried out in a study of blood T cell repertoires in COVID-19. Study-wide context: Sites in the United States, Italy and Spain provided acute and convalescent COVID-19 samples. In each case, the material was cDNA or gDNA derived from T cells, B-cell-depleted T cells, or PBMCs.

The method was immunoSEQ multiplex PCR; TCRdb's version includes in-frame clones alone and lacks a portion of them. The sample records roughly 240,000 clones, about 89% being singletons. Trimming pared 5 bases from V and 7 bases from J, leaving 20 bases between. CDR1 MNHEY and CDR2 SVGAGI come from the germline V gene. CDR3 length: 15 residues. The TCR was taken from a woman aged 60-70 years who had recovered from COVID-19. This sequence joins TRBV6-5 and TRBJ1-1; tentative D call: TRBD1 (5 bases). The specimen was peripheral blood. CDR3 amino acids: CASSRGGGETREAFF. As DNA, the CDR3 is TGTGCCAGCAGTCGAGGCGGGGGTGAGACCCGTGAAGCTTTCTTT.